This note documents a single TCR beta chain sequence. The data were produced by immunoSEQ multiplex PCR, yet TCRdb's version contains in-frame clones alone and is incomplete. Of about 160,000 clones in the sample, around 89% are singletons; the top ten hold 2.5% to 3%. This sample was included in a study of cytomegalovirus exposure and HLA in healthy donors. V was clipped by 6 bases and J by 0 bases; unmatched bases: 3. From germline, CDR1 is SGHTA and CDR2 FQGNSA. This CDR3 comprises 15 residues. The TCR comes from a man aged 18 to 29 in good health and CMV-seronegative. This chain joins TRBV7-2 and TRBJ2-1; the match to TRBD2 covers 9 bases. Sequencing was carried out using PBMCs. The CDR3 DNA sequence: TGTGCCAGCAGGACAGCGGGAGGCTCCTACAATGAGCAGTTCTTC. As protein: CASRTAGGSYNEQFF.